These T cell receptor beta chains were read from a single sample in a study of blood T cell repertoires in COVID-19. Profiling relied on immunoSEQ multiplex PCR, and the TCRdb table lists in-frame clones only, not all of them. Of about 180,000 clones listed, roughly 82% were seen once; the top ten hold about 8%. Sequenced: peripheral blood. All receptors derive from a woman between 70 and 85 years old with acute or convalescent COVID-19. Each CDR3 is given with its conserved first and last residue.

CDR3 protein | CDR3 length | J gene | V gene
CASRDAGTGGLNEQFF | 16 | TRBJ2-1 | TRBV2
CASSQDQISASSYGYTF | 17 | TRBJ1-2 | TRBV4-3
CASSQVPDRAPKGYTF | 16 | TRBJ1-2 | TRBV3-1/TRBV3-2
CASSLDRRNSPLHF | 14 | TRBJ1-6 | TRBV7-3
CASSTYRDGAFF | 12 | TRBJ1-1 | TRBV19
CASNSLKAGAKAGELFF | 17 | TRBJ2-2 | TRBV19
CASRKVEGQGARNEQFF | 17 | TRBJ2-1 | TRBV5-7
CASTVGTGTYEQYF | 14 | TRBJ2-7 | TRBV25-1
CASTEGTGLWGGYTF | 15 | TRBJ1-2 | TRBV6-5
CASSRGAGNQPQHF | 14 | TRBJ1-5 | TRBV6-5
CASRLPGQVLKGYTF | 15 | TRBJ1-2 | TRBV28
CAWSLTGGNSPLHF | 14 | TRBJ1-6 | TRBV30
CASSPPGSRSGNTIYF | 16 | TRBJ1-3 | TRBV18
CASRKTGGPETQYF | 14 | TRBJ2-5 | TRBV7-2
CASSMGPGIGEKLFF | 15 | TRBJ1-4 | TRBV19
CASTQTGTGGTNPEAFF | 17 | TRBJ1-1 | TRBV5-5
CASSQQTGRKGYTF | 14 | TRBJ1-2 | TRBV28
CASSPLGQGASDTQYF | 16 | TRBJ2-3 | TRBV11-2
CASRQGTSNYGYTF | 14 | TRBJ1-2 | TRBV6-5
CASSQFSGRTYNEQFF | 16 | TRBJ2-1 | TRBV3-1/TRBV3-2
CASETRGSEQYF | 12 | TRBJ2-7 | TRBV7-9
CASSLGLPYNEQFF | 14 | TRBJ2-1 | TRBV19
CASSLTRNTGELFF | 14 | TRBJ2-2 | TRBV7-9
CASSENRGFGNTIYF | 15 | TRBJ1-3 | TRBV2
CASSARGHTLSYNEQFF | 17 | TRBJ2-1 | TRBV6-1
CASSLTGGEGYGYTF | 15 | TRBJ1-2 | TRBV28
CASSQDPIQGGAFF | 14 | TRBJ1-1 | TRBV4-2
CASSLGRESYEQYF | 14 | TRBJ2-7 | TRBV7-2
CATRNIRSPLHF | 12 | TRBJ1-6 | TRBV6-5
CASSPRAGYGYTF | 13 | TRBJ1-2 | TRBV18
CASSSGFSYEQYF | 13 | TRBJ2-7 | TRBV6-5
CASSPDPSGILYNEQFF | 17 | TRBJ2-1 | TRBV19
CASSHTTGTKMDPQETQYF | 19 | TRBJ2-5 | TRBV3-1/TRBV3-2
CAIGKDQGPQHF | 12 | TRBJ1-5 | TRBV10-3
CASSLGQVYEQYF | 13 | TRBJ2-7 | TRBV7-3
CASKGGSGNEQFF | 13 | TRBJ2-1 | TRBV6-6
CASSGQSGVSGNTIYF | 16 | TRBJ1-3 | TRBV2
CASSLSSGVSYEQYF | 15 | TRBJ2-7 | TRBV7-2
CATSRGDLGGNYGYTF | 16 | TRBJ1-2 | TRBV15
CASSSLISGGQETQYF | 16 | TRBJ2-5 | TRBV5-1
CASSVGGREKLFF | 13 | TRBJ1-4 | TRBV2
CASGTSGGTSYEQYF | 15 | TRBJ2-7 | TRBV18
CASTPSLIQGTNTEAFF | 17 | TRBJ1-1 | TRBV4-1
CATSRPRVTEAFF | 13 | TRBJ1-1 | TRBV15
CASSRIPGQSTDTQYF | 16 | TRBJ2-3 | TRBV11-2
CASSQALGTSPGSWQYF | 17 | TRBJ2-7 | TRBV4-2
CASSPMRGADEQYF | 14 | TRBJ2-7 | TRBV18
CASSLRVLDGEGDTEAFF | 18 | TRBJ1-1 | TRBV28
CASSSGGEIYGYTF | 14 | TRBJ1-2 | TRBV5-1
CRGGSTDTQYF | 11 | TRBJ2-3 | TRBV20-1
CASSPFGLAGEETQYF | 16 | TRBJ2-5 | TRBV7-9
CASSPRTRGFEGEQYF | 16 | TRBJ2-7 | TRBV7-9
CASSTTAGDSGNTIYF | 16 | TRBJ1-3 | TRBV19
CASSLKRASGAPNNEQFF | 18 | TRBJ2-1 | TRBV28
CASSWEEDTNEQFF | 14 | TRBJ2-1 | TRBV5-1